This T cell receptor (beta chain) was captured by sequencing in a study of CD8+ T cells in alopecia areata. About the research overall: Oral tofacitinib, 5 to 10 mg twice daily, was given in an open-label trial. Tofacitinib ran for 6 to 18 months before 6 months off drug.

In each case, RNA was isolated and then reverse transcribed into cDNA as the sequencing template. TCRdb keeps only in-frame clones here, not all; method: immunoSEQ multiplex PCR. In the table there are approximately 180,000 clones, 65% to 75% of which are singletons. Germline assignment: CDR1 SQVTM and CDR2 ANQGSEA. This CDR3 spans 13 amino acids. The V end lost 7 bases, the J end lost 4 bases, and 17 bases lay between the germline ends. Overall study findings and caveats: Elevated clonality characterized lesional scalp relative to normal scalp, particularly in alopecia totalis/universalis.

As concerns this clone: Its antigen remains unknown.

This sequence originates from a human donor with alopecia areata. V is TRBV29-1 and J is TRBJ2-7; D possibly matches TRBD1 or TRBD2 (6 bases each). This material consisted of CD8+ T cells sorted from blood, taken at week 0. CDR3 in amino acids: CSAGAGTLYEQYF. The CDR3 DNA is TGCAGCGCGGGGGCAGGGACCTTATACGAGCAGTACTTC.